One sample yielded the 15 T cell receptor beta chains listed below, sequenced in a study of blood T cell repertoires in COVID-19. Some clones are missing from TCRdb's copy, which holds only in-frame ones; the method was immunoSEQ multiplex PCR. The sample contains around 160,000 clones, approximately 80% of which appear only once. What was sequenced was PBMCs or T cells enriched from blood (not recorded which). The receptor set was obtained from a man aged 40-49 years who had recovered from COVID-19.

This chain links TRBV5-1 with TRBJ1-2, with D unclear. V lost 0 bases and J lost 8, with 8 bases in between. The germline V gene encodes CDR1 SGHRS and CDR2 YFSETQ. The CDR3 contains 12 residues. In nucleotides, the CDR3 is TGCGCCAGCAGCTTGGAATCGGGAGGCTACACCTTC. It encodes CASSLESGGYTF.

This clone was seen more than once but under ten times. The chain links TRBV6-5 to TRBJ2-7; D not resolved. The CDR3 extends over 12 amino acids. Trimming removed 6 bases from V and 6 bases from J, with 12 bases in between. Per the germline V gene, CDR1 is MNHEY and CDR2 is SVGAGI. CDR3 DNA sequence: TGTGCCAGCAGAGGCTTAAGGAGCGAGCAGTACGTC. The encoded protein is CASRGLRSEQYV.

In nucleotides, the CDR3 is TGTGCCACCAGCAGAGATCCAGGGTCTGACCAGCCCCAGCATTTT. Its translation is CATSRDPGSDQPQHF. This chain connects TRBV15 to TRBJ1-5; D is perhaps TRBD1 (5 bases). The germline V gene encodes CDR1 LNHNV and CDR2 YYDKDF (reference sequence). With 0 bases removed from V and 7 bases from J, the gap between germline ends came to 13 bases. The CDR3 consists of 15 residues.

This chain joins TRBV2 and TRBJ1-1; D is unresolved. The CDR3 loop spans 12 amino acids. The germline CDR1 and CDR2 sequences are SNHLY and FYNNEI. Trimming shortened V by 4 bases and J by 4 bases, and 7 bases separated the two germline ends. The CDR3 sequence: CASSVVRTEAFF. CDR3 in DNA: TGTGCCAGCAGTGTAGTACGCACTGAAGCTTTCTTT.

The chain uses TRBV19 and TRBJ1-6, with 7 positions matching TRBD1. The CDR3 loop spans 14 amino acids. V lost 5 bases to trimming and J lost 7 bases; unmatched junction nucleotides: 5. Germline V CDR1 and CDR2: LNHDA, SQIVND (reference sequence). CDR3 residues: CASSPLTGNSPLHF. The DNA of the CDR3 is TGTGCCAGTAGTCCTCTGACAGGGAATTCACCCCTCCACTTT.

J is TRBJ1-1 and V is TRBV19; tentative D call: TRBD1 (5 bases). From germline, CDR1 is LNHDA and CDR2 SQIVND (reference sequence). Trimming took 0 bases from V and 1 from J, leaving 18 bases between them. The CDR3 is 18 residues long. CDR3 bases: TGTGCCAGTAGTATAGATTTTTGGGCTGGGGACTCGAACACTGAAGCTTTCTTT. This translates into CASSIDFWAGDSNTEAFF.

The V call is TRBV6-4, the J call TRBJ1-6, with D possibly being TRBD1 (5 bases). The germline V and J ends were trimmed by 4 bases and 10 bases, with 11 bases remaining between them. The CDR3 is made up of 13 amino acids. Germline V lookup: CDR1 MRHNA, CDR2 SNTAGT. CDR3 bases: TGTGCCAGCAGTGGGGGGGTAGGATCACCCCTCCACTTT. Translating gives CASSGGVGSPLHF.

This clone was seen a handful of times. The V gene is TRBV19, the J gene TRBJ1-3, with a weak D call TRBD1 (5 bases). The CDR3 runs to 16 residues. Germline V gives CDR1 LNHDA, CDR2 SQIVND (reference sequence). Trimming removed 5 bases at V and 0 bases at J, with 14 bases between. In DNA, the CDR3 is TGTGCCAGTAGTCGACCTGGGGGGAGCTCTGGAAACACCATATATTTT. It is translated as CASSRPGGSSGNTIYF.

V is TRBV30 and J is TRBJ1-2, with D perhaps matching TRBD1 (6 bases). This CDR3 has 11 amino acids. Germline lookup yields CDR1 GTSNPN and CDR2 SVGIG (reference sequence). The germline V and J ends were trimmed by 5 bases and 3 bases, with 7 bases remaining between them. DNA for the CDR3: TGTGCCTGGGGGGGCGACTATGGCTACACCTTC. Translated, it gives CAWGGDYGYTF.

This rearrangement joins TRBV6-5 to TRBJ1-4; D gene unclear. Germline V CDR1 and CDR2: MNHEY, SVGAGI. The CDR3 is made up of 11 amino acids. Trimming removed 6 bases at V and 7 bases at J, with 6 bases between. The CDR3 bases are TGTGCCAGCAGGCGGGGTGAAAAACTGTTTTTT. Translating it yields CASRRGEKLFF.

The rearrangement links TRBV5-1 to TRBJ1-1; 7 bases fit TRBD1. J gave up 1 base and V 4 bases, and 4 bases lay outside the gene matches. This CDR3 contains 14 residues. In germline, CDR1 is SGHRS, CDR2 YFSETQ. The CDR3 is CASSGQDSNTEAFF. DNA for the CDR3: TGCGCCAGCAGCGGACAGGATTCGAACACTGAAGCTTTCTTT. The whole variable domain, filled in from reference TRBV5-1 and TRBJ1-1, reads KAGVTQTPRYLIKTRGQQVTLSCSPISGHRSVSWYQQTPGQGLQFLFEYFSETQRNKGNFPGRFSGRQFSNSRSEMNVSTLELGDSALYLCASSGQDSNTEAFFGQGTRLTVV.

The rearrangement links TRBV16 to TRBJ2-3; D is perhaps TRBD1 (6 bases). Germline lookup yields CDR1 KGHSY and CDR2 FQNENV. The CDR3 covers 15 residues. V gave up 3 bases and J gave up 2 bases, with 12 bases separating them. The CDR3 sequence: CASSHAGAPTDTQYF. The CDR3 bases are TGTGCCAGCAGCCACGCAGGGGCCCCCACAGATACGCAGTATTTT.

The chain's CDR3 is CASSLATGGTSTDTQYF. DNA for the CDR3: TGTGCCAGCAGCTTGGCCACGGGGGGGACCAGCACAGATACGCAGTATTTT. This chain connects TRBV5-4 to TRBJ2-3; TRBD2 agrees at 8 bases. Germline V CDR1 and CDR2: SGHNT, YYREEE (reference sequence). The trim removed 0 bases at V and 0 bases at J, leaving 6 bases unmatched. This CDR3 has 17 residues.

The chain has TRBV25-1 and TRBJ2-2, with TRBD1 as a possible D gene (6 bases). V dropped 0 bases and J dropped 5 bases, with 10 bases sitting between them. In germline, CDR1 is MGHDK, CDR2 SYGVNS. The CDR3 is 15 residues long. The CDR3 coding sequence is TGTGCCAGCAGTGAATATATTGGACAGACCGGGGAGCTGTTTTTT. It encodes CASSEYIGQTGELFF.

This rearrangement joins TRBV10-2 to TRBJ1-1; unclear D gene. The germline CDR1 and CDR2 sequences are WSHSY and SAAADI. The CDR3 is 13 residues long. Trimming took off 9 bases at V and 5 bases at J, with 16 bases between the two ends. CDR3: CASSQSAGTEAFF. CDR3 DNA: TGCGCCAGTTCCCAATCGGCCGGGACTGAAGCTTTCTTT.